Below, one T cell receptor beta chain is given with its context. The data derive from a study of technical replicates of blood from a handful of donors. The data were produced by immunoSEQ multiplex PCR, yet TCRdb's version contains in-frame clones alone and is incomplete. In the table there are 10,000 to 15,000 clones, about 85% of which are singletons. Germline V CDR1 and CDR2: SGDLS, YYNGEE. With V trimmed by 2 bases and J by 7 bases, 14 bases remained unmatched. The CDR3 loop spans 17 amino acids. This sequence originates from a human donor in good health. The chain employs TRBV9 and TRBJ2-1, with 8 nucleotides matching TRBD1. The sequencing input was PBMCs. The CDR3 here is CASSVRQGPASGNEQFF. Written as DNA, the CDR3 is TGTGCCAGCAGCGTCAGACAGGGGCCGGCCTCGGGGAATGAGCAGTTCTTC.